This TCR beta chain was sequenced in a study of blood T cell repertoires in COVID-19. Background on the study: Sources were T cells, B-cell-depleted T cells, or PBMCs; the material itself was cDNA or gDNA.

Original analysis: Cell counts per sample came from amplifying reference gene primers. Produced via immunoSEQ multiplex PCR; TCRdb's table is partial and in-frame only. That table furnishes V, J and clone size, whereas the DNA furnished D and trimming. This sample has 35,000 to 45,000 clones, with about nine tenths found just once. Germline V gene data show CDR1 as SNHLY and CDR2 as FYNNEI. The CDR3 extends over 13 amino acids. Between the trimmed V and J ends, which lost 7 bases and 0 bases, there was a span of 9 bases. Material: peripheral blood. This TCR derives from a human donor in a cohort sampled during active COVID-19. J is TRBJ1-1 and V is TRBV2; unclear D gene. This CDR3 is CASTEEMNTEAFF. CDR3 nucleotide sequence: TGTGCCAGCACGGAGGAAATGAACACTGAAGCTTTCTTT.